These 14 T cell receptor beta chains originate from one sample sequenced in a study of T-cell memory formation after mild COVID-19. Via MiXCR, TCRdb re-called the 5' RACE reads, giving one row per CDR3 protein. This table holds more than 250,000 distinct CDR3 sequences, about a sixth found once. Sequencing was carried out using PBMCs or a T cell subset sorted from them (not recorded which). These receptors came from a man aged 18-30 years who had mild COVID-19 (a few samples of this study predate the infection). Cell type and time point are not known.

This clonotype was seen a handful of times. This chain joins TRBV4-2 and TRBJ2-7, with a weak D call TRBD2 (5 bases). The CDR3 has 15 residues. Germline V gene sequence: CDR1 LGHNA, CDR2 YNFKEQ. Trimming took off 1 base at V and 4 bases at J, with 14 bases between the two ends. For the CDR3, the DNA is TGTGCCAGCAGCCAAGGGTTCGGACCGGGATACGAGCAGTACTTC. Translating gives CASSQGFGPGYEQYF.

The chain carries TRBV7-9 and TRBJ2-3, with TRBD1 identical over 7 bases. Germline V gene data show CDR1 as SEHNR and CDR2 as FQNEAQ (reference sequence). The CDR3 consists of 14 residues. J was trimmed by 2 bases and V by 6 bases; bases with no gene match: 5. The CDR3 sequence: CASSFDRATDTQYF. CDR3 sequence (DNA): TGTGCCAGCAGTTTCGACAGGGCCACAGATACGCAGTATTTT.

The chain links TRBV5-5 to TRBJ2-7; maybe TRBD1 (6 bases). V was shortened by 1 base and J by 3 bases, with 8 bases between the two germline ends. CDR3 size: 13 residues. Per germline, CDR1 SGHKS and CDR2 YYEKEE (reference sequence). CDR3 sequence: CASSLTGYYEQYF. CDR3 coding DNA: TGTGCCAGCAGCTTGACAGGGTACTACGAGCAGTACTTC.

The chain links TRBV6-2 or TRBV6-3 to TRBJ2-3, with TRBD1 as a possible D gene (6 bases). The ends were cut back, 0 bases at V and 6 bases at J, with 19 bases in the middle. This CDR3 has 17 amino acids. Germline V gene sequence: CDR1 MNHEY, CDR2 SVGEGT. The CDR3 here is CASSYSRGRGSSDTQYF. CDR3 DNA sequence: TGTGCCAGCAGTTACTCGAGAGGCAGGGGATCTTCGGATACGCAGTATTTT.

The CDR3 spells CAIRDTGYEQYF. CDR3 bases: TGTGCCATCAGAGACACAGGCTACGAGCAGTACTTC. The genes are TRBV10-3 and TRBJ2-7; perhaps TRBD1 as D (5 bases). Germline CDR1 and CDR2: ENHRY and SYGVKD. Trimming stripped 6 bases from V and 3 bases from J, with 9 bases between. This CDR3 comprises 12 residues.

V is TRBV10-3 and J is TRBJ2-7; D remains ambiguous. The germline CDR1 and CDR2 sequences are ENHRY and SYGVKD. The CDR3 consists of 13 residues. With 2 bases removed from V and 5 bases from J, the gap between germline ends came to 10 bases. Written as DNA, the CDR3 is TGTGCCATCAGTGAGGGGCTCTGGGACGAGCAGTACTTC. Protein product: CAISEGLWDEQYF.

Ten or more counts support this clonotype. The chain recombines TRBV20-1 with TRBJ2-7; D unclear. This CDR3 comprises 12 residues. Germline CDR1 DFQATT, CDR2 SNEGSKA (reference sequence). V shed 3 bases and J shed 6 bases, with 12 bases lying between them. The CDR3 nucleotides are TGCAGTGCTAGCTGGCAAACCGGCGAGCAGTACTTC. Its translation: CSASWQTGEQYF.

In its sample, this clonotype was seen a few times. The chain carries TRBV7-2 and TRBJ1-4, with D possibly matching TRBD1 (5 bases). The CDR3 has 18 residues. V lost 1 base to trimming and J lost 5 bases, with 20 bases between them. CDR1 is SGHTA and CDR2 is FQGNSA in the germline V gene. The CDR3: CASSLVNPTGQGNEKLFF. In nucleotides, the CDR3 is TGTGCCAGCAGCTTAGTAAACCCAACTGGGCAGGGAAATGAAAAACTGTTTTTT.

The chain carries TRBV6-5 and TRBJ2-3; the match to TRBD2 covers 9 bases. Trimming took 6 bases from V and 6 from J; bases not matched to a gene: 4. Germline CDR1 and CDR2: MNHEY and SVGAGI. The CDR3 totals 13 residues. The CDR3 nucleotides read TGTGCCAGCAGCGCGGGGGGGCGGGATACGCAGTATTTT. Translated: CASSAGGRDTQYF.

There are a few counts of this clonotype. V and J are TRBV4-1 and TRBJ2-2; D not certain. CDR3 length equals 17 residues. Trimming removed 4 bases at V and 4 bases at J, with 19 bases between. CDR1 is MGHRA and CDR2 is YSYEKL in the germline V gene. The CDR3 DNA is TGCGCCAGCAGCCTCCTGGTGGGCGGACCAGGCACCGGGGAGCTGTTTTTT. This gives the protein CASSLLVGGPGTGELFF.

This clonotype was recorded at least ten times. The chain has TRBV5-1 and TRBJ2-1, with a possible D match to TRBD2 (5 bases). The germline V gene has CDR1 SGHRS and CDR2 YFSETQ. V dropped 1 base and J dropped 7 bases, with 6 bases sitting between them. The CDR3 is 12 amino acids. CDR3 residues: CASSLTRNEQFF. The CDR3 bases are TGCGCCAGCAGCTTGACTAGGAATGAGCAGTTCTTC.

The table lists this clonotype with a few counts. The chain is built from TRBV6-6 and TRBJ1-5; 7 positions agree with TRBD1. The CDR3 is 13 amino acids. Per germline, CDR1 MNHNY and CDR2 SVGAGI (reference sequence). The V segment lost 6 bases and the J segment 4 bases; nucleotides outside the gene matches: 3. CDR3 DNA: TGTGCCAGCAGGCTACAGGGGAATCAGCCCCAGCATTTT. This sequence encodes CASRLQGNQPQHF.

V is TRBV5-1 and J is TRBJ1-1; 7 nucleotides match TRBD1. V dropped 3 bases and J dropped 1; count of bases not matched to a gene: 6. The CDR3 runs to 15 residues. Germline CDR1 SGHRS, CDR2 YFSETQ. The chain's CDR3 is CASSSLSGGNTEAFF. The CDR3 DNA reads TGCGCCAGCAGCTCGCTCTCAGGGGGGAACACTGAAGCTTTCTTT.

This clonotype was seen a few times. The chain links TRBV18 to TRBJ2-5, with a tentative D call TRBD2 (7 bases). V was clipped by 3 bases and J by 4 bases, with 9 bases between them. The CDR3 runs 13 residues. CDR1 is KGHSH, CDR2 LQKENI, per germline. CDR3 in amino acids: CASSPGGPETQYF. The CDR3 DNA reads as TGTGCCAGCTCACCGGGGGGGCCAGAGACCCAGTACTTC.